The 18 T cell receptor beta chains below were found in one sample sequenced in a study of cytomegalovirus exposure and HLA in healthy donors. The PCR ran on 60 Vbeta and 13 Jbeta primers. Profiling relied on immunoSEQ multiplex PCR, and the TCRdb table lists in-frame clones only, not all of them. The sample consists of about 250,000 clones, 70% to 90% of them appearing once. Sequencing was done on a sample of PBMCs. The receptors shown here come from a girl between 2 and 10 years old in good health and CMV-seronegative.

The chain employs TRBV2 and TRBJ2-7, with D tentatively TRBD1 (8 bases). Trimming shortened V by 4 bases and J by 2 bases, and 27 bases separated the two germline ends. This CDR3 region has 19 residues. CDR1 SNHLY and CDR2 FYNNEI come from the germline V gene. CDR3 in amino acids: CASSVSRGRGPSGTYEQYF. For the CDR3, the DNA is TGTGCCAGCAGTGTCAGCAGGGGCAGGGGGCCTAGCGGAACCTACGAGCAGTACTTC.

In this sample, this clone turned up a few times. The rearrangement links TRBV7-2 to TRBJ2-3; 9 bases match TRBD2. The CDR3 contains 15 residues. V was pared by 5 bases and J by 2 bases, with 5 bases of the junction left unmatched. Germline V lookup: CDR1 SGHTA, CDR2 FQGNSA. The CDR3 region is CASSPRGGLTDTQYF. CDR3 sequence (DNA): TGTGCCAGCAGCCCGCGGGGGGGCCTCACAGATACGCAGTATTTT.

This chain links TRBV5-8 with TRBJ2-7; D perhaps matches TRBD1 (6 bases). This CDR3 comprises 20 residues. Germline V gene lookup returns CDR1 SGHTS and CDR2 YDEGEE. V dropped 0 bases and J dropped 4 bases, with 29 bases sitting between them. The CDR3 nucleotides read TGTGCCAGCAGCTTGGTAGGACAGTCTTCCGTCCAGGCCCTCACATACGAGCAGTACTTC. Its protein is CASSLVGQSSVQALTYEQYF. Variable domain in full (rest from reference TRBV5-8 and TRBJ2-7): EAGVTQSPTHLIKTRGQQATLRCSPISGHTSVYWYQQALGLGLQFLLWYDEGEERNRGNFPPRFSGRQFPNYSSELNVNALELEDSALYLCASSLVGQSSVQALTYEQYFGPGTRLTVT.

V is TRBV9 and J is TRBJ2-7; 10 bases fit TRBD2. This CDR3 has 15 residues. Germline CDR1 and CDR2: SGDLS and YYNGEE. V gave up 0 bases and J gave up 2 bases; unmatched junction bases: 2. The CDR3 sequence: CASSVEAGGTYEQYF. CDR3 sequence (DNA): TGTGCCAGCAGCGTAGAAGCGGGAGGGACCTACGAGCAGTACTTC.

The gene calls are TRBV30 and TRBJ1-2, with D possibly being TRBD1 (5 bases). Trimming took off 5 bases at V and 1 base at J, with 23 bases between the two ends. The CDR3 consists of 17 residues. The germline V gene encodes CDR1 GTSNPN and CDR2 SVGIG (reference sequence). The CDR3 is CAWLPGTPGYNNYGYTF. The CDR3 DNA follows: TGTGCCTGGCTACCCGGGACTCCCGGTTACAATAACTATGGCTACACCTTC.

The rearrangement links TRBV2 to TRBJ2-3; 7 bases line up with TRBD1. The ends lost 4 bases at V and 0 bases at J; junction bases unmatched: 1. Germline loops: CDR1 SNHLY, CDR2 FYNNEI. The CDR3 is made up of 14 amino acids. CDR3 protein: CASSVTGSTDTQYF. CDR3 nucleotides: TGTGCCAGCAGTGTGACAGGGAGCACAGATACGCAGTATTTT.

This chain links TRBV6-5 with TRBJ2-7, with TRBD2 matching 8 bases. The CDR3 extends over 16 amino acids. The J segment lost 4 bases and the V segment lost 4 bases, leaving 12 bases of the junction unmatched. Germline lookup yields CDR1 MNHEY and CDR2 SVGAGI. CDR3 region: CASSSSTSGLSYEQYF. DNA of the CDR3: TGTGCCAGCAGTTCCTCCACTAGCGGACTTTCGTACGAGCAGTACTTC.

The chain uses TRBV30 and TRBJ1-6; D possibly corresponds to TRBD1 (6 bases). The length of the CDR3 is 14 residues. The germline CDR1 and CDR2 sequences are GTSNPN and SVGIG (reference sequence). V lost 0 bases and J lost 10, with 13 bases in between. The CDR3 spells CAWSVLTGSSPLHF. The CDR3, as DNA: TGTGCCTGGAGTGTACTTACAGGGAGCTCACCCCTCCACTTT.

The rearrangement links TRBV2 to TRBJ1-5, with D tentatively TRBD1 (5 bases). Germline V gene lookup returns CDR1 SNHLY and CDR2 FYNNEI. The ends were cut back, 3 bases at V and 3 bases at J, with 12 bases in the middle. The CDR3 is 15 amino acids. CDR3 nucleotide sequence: TGTGCCAGCAGTGATGGGGGGGGACTCAATCAGCCCCAGCATTTT. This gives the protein CASSDGGGLNQPQHF.

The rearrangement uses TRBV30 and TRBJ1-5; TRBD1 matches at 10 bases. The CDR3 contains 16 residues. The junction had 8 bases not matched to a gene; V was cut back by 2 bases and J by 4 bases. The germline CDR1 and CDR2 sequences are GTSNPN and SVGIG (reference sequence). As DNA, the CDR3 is TGTGCCTGGAGTCGACAGGGGGCGGGGAAAAATCAGCCCCAGCATTTT. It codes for CAWSRQGAGKNQPQHF. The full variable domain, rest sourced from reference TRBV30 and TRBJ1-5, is SQTIHQWPATLVQPVGSPLSLECTVEGTSNPNLYWYRQAAGRGLQLLFYSVGIGQISSEVPQNLSASRPQDRQFILSSKKLLLSDSGFYLCAWSRQGAGKNQPQHFGDGTRLSIL.

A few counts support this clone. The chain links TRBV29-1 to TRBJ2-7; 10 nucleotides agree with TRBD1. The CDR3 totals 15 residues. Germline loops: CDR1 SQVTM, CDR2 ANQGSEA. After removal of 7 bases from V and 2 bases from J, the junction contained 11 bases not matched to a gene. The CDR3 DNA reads TGCAGCGCCGGGACAGGGGCTAGCGGGCCCTACGAGCAGTACTTC. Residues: CSAGTGASGPYEQYF.

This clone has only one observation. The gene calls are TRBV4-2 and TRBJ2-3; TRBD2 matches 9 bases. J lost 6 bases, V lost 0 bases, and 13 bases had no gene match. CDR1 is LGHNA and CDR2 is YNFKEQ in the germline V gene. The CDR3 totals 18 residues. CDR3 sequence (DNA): TGTGCCAGCAGCCAAGAGGGTATCGGCGCGGGAGGGTCTGATACGCAGTATTTT. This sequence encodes CASSQEGIGAGGSDTQYF.

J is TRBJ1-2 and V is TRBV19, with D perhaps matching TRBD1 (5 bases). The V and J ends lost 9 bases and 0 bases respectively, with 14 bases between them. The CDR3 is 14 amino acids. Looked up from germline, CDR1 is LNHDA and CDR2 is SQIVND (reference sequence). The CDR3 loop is CASHLGGANYGYTF. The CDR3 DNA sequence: TGTGCCAGCCATTTGGGGGGGGCTAACTATGGCTACACCTTC. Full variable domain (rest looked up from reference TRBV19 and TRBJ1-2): DGGITQSPKYLFRKEGQNVTLSCEQNLNHDAMYWYRQDPGQGLRLIYYSQIVNDFQKGDIAEGYSVSREKKESFPLTVTSAQKNPTAFYLCASHLGGANYGYTFGSGTRLTVV.

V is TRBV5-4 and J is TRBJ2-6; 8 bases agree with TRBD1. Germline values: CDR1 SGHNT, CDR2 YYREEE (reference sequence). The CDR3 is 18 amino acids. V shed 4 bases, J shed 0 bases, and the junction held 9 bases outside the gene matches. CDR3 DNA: TGTGCCAGCAGCCCTGTCCCGGGACAGGCCTCTGGGGCCAACGTCCTGACTTTC. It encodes CASSPVPGQASGANVLTF.

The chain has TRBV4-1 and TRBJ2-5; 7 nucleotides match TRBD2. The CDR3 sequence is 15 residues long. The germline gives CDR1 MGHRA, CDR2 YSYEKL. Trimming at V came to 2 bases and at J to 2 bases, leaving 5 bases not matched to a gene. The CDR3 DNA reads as TGCGCCAGCAGCCAATTAAGCGGGGCTCAAGAGACCCAGTACTTC. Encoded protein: CASSQLSGAQETQYF.

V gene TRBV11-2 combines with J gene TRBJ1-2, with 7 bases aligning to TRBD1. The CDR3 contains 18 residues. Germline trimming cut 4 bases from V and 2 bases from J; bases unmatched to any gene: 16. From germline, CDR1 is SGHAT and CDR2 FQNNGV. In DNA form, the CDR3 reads TGTGCCAGCAGCTCCACAAAGCGGCAGGGACAGAGAAACTATGGCTACACCTTC. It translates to CASSSTKRQGQRNYGYTF. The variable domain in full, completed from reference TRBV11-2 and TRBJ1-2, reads EAGVAQSPRYKIIEKRQSVAFWCNPISGHATLYWYQQILGQGPKLLIQFQNNGVVDDSQLPKDRFSAERLKGVDSTLKIQPAKLEDSAVYLCASSSTKRQGQRNYGYTFGSGTRLTVV.

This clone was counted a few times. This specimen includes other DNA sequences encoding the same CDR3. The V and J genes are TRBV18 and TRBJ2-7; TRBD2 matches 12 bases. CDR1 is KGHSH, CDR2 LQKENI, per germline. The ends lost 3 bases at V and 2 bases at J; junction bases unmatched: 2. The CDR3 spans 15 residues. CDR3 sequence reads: CASSPGLAGAYEQYF. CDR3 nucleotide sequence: TGTGCCAGCTCACCGGGACTAGCGGGTGCCTACGAGCAGTACTTC.

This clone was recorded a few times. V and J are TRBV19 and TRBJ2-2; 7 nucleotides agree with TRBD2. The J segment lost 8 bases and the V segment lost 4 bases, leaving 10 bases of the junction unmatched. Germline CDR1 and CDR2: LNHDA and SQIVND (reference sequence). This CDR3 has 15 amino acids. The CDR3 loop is CASSTPGTKAGELFF. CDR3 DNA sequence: TGTGCCAGTAGTACACCCGGGACTAAAGCGGGGGAGCTGTTTTTT.